This T cell receptor (beta chain) is from a study of cytomegalovirus exposure and HLA in healthy donors. Whole-study findings and limits: In a later analysis, productive TCRs from donors in an Asian-associated ancestry cluster reportedly carried fewer N-insertions than the cohort mean.

With 60 Vbeta and 13 Jbeta primers, the PCR was carried out. Clones were sequenced by immunoSEQ multiplex PCR, and TCRdb holds only the in-frame ones, with some missing. The sample shows 120,000 to 150,000 clones, around 73% of them seen only once. This clone came up a few times. What it binds is not known. This CDR3 comprises 14 residues. Trimming left V 4 bases short and J 3 bases short, with 11 bases between. Germline V gene sequence: CDR1 SGHNT, CDR2 YYREEE (reference sequence). This clonotype was obtained from a human donor in good health. The sequenced sample was PBMCs. The chain joins TRBV5-4 to TRBJ1-3; D is undetermined. CDR3 amino acids: CASSTVGDGNTIYF. CDR3 coding DNA: TGTGCCAGCAGCACGGTCGGAGATGGAAACACCATATATTTT.